The 22 T cell receptor beta chains listed next were all sequenced from one sample in a study of T-cell reconstitution after alpha-beta-depleted transplantation in children. Construction of the TCRbeta library involved unique molecular identifiers. Using its own MiXCR run on the PCR reads, TCRdb lists one record per CDR3 protein. The data contain about 420,000 distinct CDR3 sequences, about 17% of them seen just once; the ten biggest clones take up 25% to 35%. Sequencing used PBMCs, mostly from graft donor cells, obtained 360 days after TCRalphabeta/CD19-depleted stem cell transplant. These receptors were obtained from a boy younger than two who had a stem cell transplant for Wiskott-Aldrich syndrome, so the T cells may come from the graft donor.

The chain employs TRBV2 and TRBJ2-7; 10 positions match TRBD1. The CDR3 runs to 14 residues. J gave up 6 bases and V 10 bases, and 12 bases lay outside the gene matches. Germline CDR1 and CDR2: SNHLY and FYNNEI. The CDR3 sequence: CATQRGTGEGEQYF. The CDR3 DNA sequence: TGTGCCACCCAACGGGGGACAGGGGAGGGCGAGCAGTACTTC.

CDR3 DNA: TGTGCCAGCAGCTTATTAGGGTGGTCAGGGACCAATGAGCAGTTCTTC. It specifies CASSLLGWSGTNEQFF. V gene TRBV7-2 combines with J gene TRBJ2-1; D possibly uses TRBD1 or TRBD2 (5 bases each). V lost 2 bases and J 6 bases, leaving 17 bases between the germline ends. The germline gives CDR1 SGHTA, CDR2 FQGNSA. The CDR3 runs to 16 residues.

There are many counts of this clonotype. The chain joins TRBV5-1 to TRBJ2-7; 7 bases map to TRBD1. The V segment lost 0 bases and the J segment 3 bases; nucleotides outside the gene matches: 6. The germline CDR1 and CDR2 sequences are SGHRS and YFSETQ. This CDR3 is 15 amino acids long. Here the CDR3 DNA reads TGCGCCAGCAGCTTGGAGCCACAGGGGTTCTACGAGCAGTACTTC. Translated: CASSLEPQGFYEQYF.

This clonotype was found a few times. This chain joins TRBV7-9 and TRBJ2-7; D may be TRBD1 (5 bases). Germline CDR1 and CDR2: SEHNR and FQNEAQ (reference sequence). The CDR3 is 17 amino acids. V shed 3 bases and J shed 2 bases, with 20 bases lying between them. CDR3 DNA sequence: TGTGCCAGCAGCTTGGATACAGGACCTCGAATTACCTACGAGCAGTACTTC. This encodes CASSLDTGPRITYEQYF.

This clonotype occurred a few times. A read error may produce the germline difference seen at one junction end. The gene calls are TRBV25-1 and TRBJ2-3, with D possibly being TRBD2 (6 bases). The CDR3 consists of 14 residues. CDR1 is MGHDK and CDR2 is SYGVNS in the germline V gene. CDR3 residues: CASREWRVTDTQYF. Here the CDR3 DNA reads TGTGCCAGCAGAGAATGGAGGGTCACAGATACGCAGTATTTT.

The chain uses TRBV7-2 and TRBJ2-7; 9 bases are a match to TRBD2. CDR3 length equals 15 residues. Germline V gene sequence: CDR1 SGHTA, CDR2 FQGNSA. V lost 1 base and J lost 0; bases outside the gene matches: 1. This chain's CDR3 is CASSLVRGGSYEQYF. For the CDR3, the DNA is TGTGCCAGCAGCTTAGTGCGGGGGGGCTCCTACGAGCAGTACTTC.

CDR3 protein: CASSLRGGVTDTQYF. CDR3 bases: TGTGCCAGCAGCTTACGGGGGGGAGTAACAGATACGCAGTATTTT. V gene TRBV7-7 combines with J gene TRBJ2-3; 8 bases line up with TRBD2. CDR3 length: 15 amino acids. Per germline, CDR1 SSHAT and CDR2 FNYEAQ (reference sequence). The J segment lost 3 bases and the V segment lost 2 bases, leaving 4 bases of the junction unmatched.

V usage is TRBV10-3 and J usage is TRBJ1-2; 8 nucleotides line up with TRBD1. The junction had 9 bases not matched to a gene; V was cut back by 4 bases and J by 8 bases. The CDR3 is made up of 14 amino acids. Germline lookup yields CDR1 ENHRY and CDR2 SYGVKD. The CDR3 DNA is TGTGCCATCAGTGCCCTGGACAGGGCCGGAGGCTACACCTTC. This gives the protein CAISALDRAGGYTF.

This clonotype was seen more than once but under ten times. The V and J genes are TRBV13 and TRBJ2-3, with 11 bases that match TRBD2. CDR3 size: 17 residues. Germline assignment: CDR1 PRHDT and CDR2 FYEKMQ (reference sequence). With 6 bases clipped from V and 2 bases from J, the junction kept 10 bases outside the gene matches. In DNA, the CDR3 is TGTGCCAGCAGTTTACTAGCGGGAGTAGCGATCACAGATACGCAGTATTTT. Its translation: CASSLLAGVAITDTQYF.

The genes are TRBV28 and TRBJ1-5, with D possibly being TRBD1 (5 bases). The CDR3 has 12 residues. Looked up from germline, CDR1 is MDHEN and CDR2 is SYDVKM. The ends were cut back, 3 bases at V and 5 bases at J, with 5 bases in the middle. CDR3 residues: CASSLGHQPQHF. The CDR3 nucleotides read TGTGCCAGCAGTTTGGGACATCAGCCCCAGCATTTT.

This clonotype was seen a handful of times. The chain employs TRBV6-1 and TRBJ1-1; D remains unclear. CDR3 size: 13 residues. The V gene's germline CDR1 is MNHNS and CDR2 SASEGT. V lost 6 bases, J lost 1 base, and 9 bases lay in between. The CDR3 DNA sequence: TGTGCCAGCAGGGAGAGAGGGAACACTGAAGCTTTCTTT. It is translated as CASRERGNTEAFF.

This clonotype came up a few times. J is TRBJ2-3 and V is TRBV27; 9 nucleotides match TRBD2. From germline, CDR1 is MNHEY and CDR2 SMNVEV (reference sequence). Trimming took 5 bases from V and 3 from J; bases not matched to a gene: 15. This CDR3 has 18 amino acids. CDR3 DNA sequence: TGTGCCAGCAGTCTTACCCCTTTTGGCGGGAGGGTTACAGATACGCAGTATTTT. Protein: CASSLTPFGGRVTDTQYF.

This chain uses TRBV6-2 or TRBV6-3 with TRBJ1-6; 8 bases line up with TRBD1. The germline V gene encodes CDR1 MNHEY and CDR2 SVGEGT. J was trimmed by 6 bases and V by 7 bases; bases with no gene match: 8. The CDR3 totals 15 residues. CDR3 protein: CASTTGTGLNSPLHF. The CDR3 DNA follows: TGTGCCAGCACCACCGGGACAGGACTTAATTCACCCCTCCACTTT.

The chain has TRBV7-8 and TRBJ2-7; tentative D call: TRBD2 (6 bases). This CDR3 spans 14 amino acids. Trimming took off 5 bases at V and 7 bases at J, with 18 bases between the two ends. CDR1 is SGHVS, CDR2 FQNEAQ, per germline. CDR3 nucleotide sequence: TGTGCCAGCAGCAACCGGGACTCTTCCAGGGAGCAGTACTTC. The encoded protein is CASSNRDSSREQYF.

This clonotype was recorded a few times. The chain is built from TRBV28 and TRBJ2-5, with 9 nucleotides matching TRBD2. Germline V gene sequence: CDR1 MDHEN, CDR2 SYDVKM. CDR3 size: 14 residues. V shed 6 bases and J 2 bases; nucleotides not matched to a gene: 4. CDR3 bases: TGTGCCAGCAGGCGGGGGGGCCGGCAAGAGACCCAGTACTTC. Protein sequence: CASRRGGRQETQYF. The complete variable domain, with remaining parts taken from reference TRBV28 and TRBJ2-5, reads DVKVTQSSRYLVKRTGEKVFLECVQDMDHENMFWYRQDPGLGLRLIYFSYDVKMKEKGDIPEGYSVSREKKERFSLILESASTNQTSMYLCASRRGGRQETQYFGPGTRLLVL.

This clonotype was seen more than once but under ten times. The chain couples TRBV2 to TRBJ2-3; 7 bases are shared with TRBD2. The germline V gene encodes CDR1 SNHLY and CDR2 FYNNEI. The length of the CDR3 is 14 residues. The trim removed 4 bases at V and 4 bases at J, leaving 5 bases unmatched. CDR3 nucleotides: TGTGCCAGCAGTGTGGATGGGAGGGCAGATACGCAGTATTTT. Translating gives CASSVDGRADTQYF.

The chain recombines TRBV10-3 with TRBJ2-2; 8 bases fit TRBD2. The CDR3 consists of 14 residues. With V trimmed by 5 bases and J by 3 bases, 2 bases remained unmatched. The V gene's germline CDR1 is ENHRY and CDR2 SYGVKD. The CDR3 DNA is TGTGCCATCAGTCGGACTAGCTACACCGGGGAGCTGTTTTTT. Its protein is CAISRTSYTGELFF.

This clonotype was counted between two and nine times. The chain links TRBV10-2 to TRBJ2-2; no reliable D call. V lost 7 bases and J 2 bases, leaving 17 bases between the germline ends. Germline lookup yields CDR1 WSHSY and CDR2 SAAADI. CDR3 size: 16 residues. CDR3 coding DNA: TGCGCCAGCACCTCTTTGGAGCAGGTTAACACCGGGGAGCTGTTTTTT. Amino acids: CASTSLEQVNTGELFF.

There are a few counts of this clonotype. The gene calls are TRBV7-8 and TRBJ2-5; 9 bases are shared with TRBD2. The CDR3 length is 18 residues. V gave up 5 bases and J gave up 3 bases; unmatched junction bases: 16. Germline CDR1 is SGHVS and CDR2 is FQNEAQ. Here the CDR3 DNA reads TGTGCCAGCAGCCCCCCGGGACTTTGGACTAGCGTAGAAGAGACCCAGTACTTC. It specifies CASSPPGLWTSVEETQYF. The full variable domain, completed using reference TRBV7-8 and TRBJ2-5, is GAGVSQSPRYKVAKRGQDVALRCDPISGHVSLFWYQQALGQGPEFLTYFQNEAQLDKSGLPSDRFFAERPEGSVSTLKIQRTQQEDSAVYLCASSPPGLWTSVEETQYFGPGTRLLVL.

The chain couples TRBV6-1 to TRBJ2-7, with a tentative D call TRBD1 (5 bases). The CDR3 is 13 residues long. Germline V CDR1 and CDR2: MNHNS, SASEGT. V gave up 6 bases and J gave up 2 bases, with 11 bases separating them. Here the CDR3 reads CASRRGHTYEQYF. The DNA of the CDR3 is TGTGCCAGCAGACGCGGACACACCTACGAGCAGTACTTC.

This clonotype was detected a few times. V gene TRBV7-2 combines with J gene TRBJ2-7, with D possibly matching TRBD1 (5 bases). CDR1 is SGHTA and CDR2 is FQGNSA in the germline V gene. V lost 0 bases and J 3 bases, leaving 12 bases between the germline ends. The CDR3 totals 15 residues. CDR3 in DNA: TGTGCCAGCAGCTTAGCGTTGGGGCGCCTCTACGAGCAGTACTTC. It codes for CASSLALGRLYEQYF.

The chain uses TRBV3-1 and TRBJ2-5; tentatively, D is TRBD1 (6 bases). With 6 bases removed from V and 0 bases from J, the gap between germline ends came to 20 bases. CDR3 length equals 17 residues. Germline CDR1 is LGHDT and CDR2 is YNNKEL (reference sequence). The DNA for the CDR3 is TGTGCCAGCAGACCCACAGGGTTTTGGGGGTACCAAGAGACCCAGTACTTC. It yields the protein CASRPTGFWGYQETQYF.